These 24 T cell receptor beta chains share one sample of origin, sequenced in a study of T cells in women clearing cervical HPV infection. Repertoires were generated with immunoSEQ multiplex PCR, while TCRdb's copy carries only in-frame clones and drops some. The ten top clones account for approximately 3%, within a sample of fewer than 35,000 clones. Sequencing input: blood buffy coat. The receptors were gathered from a woman between 18 and 75 years old with a cervical HPV16 infection that either progressed to CIN3+ or cleared (not recorded which).

The covered CDR3 bases are TGTGCCAGCAGTGAAGCGCTTCGTTACGGGACG. Translating gives CASSEALRYGT. The CDR3 as a whole reads CASSEALRYGTQYF. The chain links TRBV2 to TRBJ2-3; D not resolved. The read ends 3 residues shy of where the CDR3 ends; the end is completed using the germline J gene. This CDR3 has 14 amino acids. CDR1 SNHLY and CDR2 FYNNEI come from the germline V gene.

Note on this clone: Read data end 3 residues before the CDR3 end; the end is taken from the germline J gene. The chain combines TRBV7-2 with TRBJ2-7, with 9 bases aligning to TRBD1. The length of the CDR3 is 15 residues. The ends lost 4 bases at V and 3 bases at J; junction bases unmatched: 7. Looked up from germline, CDR1 is SGHTA and CDR2 is FQGNSA. CDR3 bases read: TGTGCCAGCAGCTCCCGGACAGGGGCGATCTACGAG. It codes for CASSSRTGAIYE. The whole CDR3 sequence is CASSSRTGAIYEQYF.

Remarks on this clone: The CDR3 end lies 3 residues beyond the end of the read and is filled in from the germline J gene. The V call is TRBV2, the J call TRBJ2-7, with D perhaps matching TRBD1 (6 bases). The germline V gene encodes CDR1 SNHLY and CDR2 FYNNEI. V gave up 7 bases and J gave up 1 base, with 11 bases separating them. This CDR3 is 13 amino acids long. Incomplete CDR3 DNA: TGTGCCAGCATTCAGGGGCTTTCCTACGAG. It yields the protein CASIQGLSYE. The full CDR3 sequence reads CASIQGLSYEQYF.

To note about this clone: The missing CDR3 end, 3 residues past where the read stops, is filled in from the germline J gene. The chain employs TRBV11-2 and TRBJ2-2, with D possibly being TRBD1 (6 bases). CDR3 length: 15 residues. Looked up from germline, CDR1 is SGHAT and CDR2 is FQNNGV. The CDR3 protein is CASSLVTRGNSPLFF. The sequenced CDR3 bases are TGTGCCAGCAGCTTAGTAACCAGGGGCAACTCACCG.

As concerns this clone: Sequencing ends 3 residues short of the CDR3 end; the germline J gene provides the rest. This rearrangement joins TRBV6-1 to TRBJ1-6; a weak D match, TRBD1 (5 bases). The CDR3 contains 13 residues. V lost 4 bases and J lost 9, with 10 bases in between. Germline CDR1 reads MNHNS; CDR2 reads SASEGT. The sequenced CDR3 bases are TGTGCCAGCAGTGGGACACGGATTTCACCC. It encodes CASSGTRISP. From start to end, the CDR3 is CASSGTRISPLHF.

About this clone itself: The read falls 3 residues short of the CDR3 end, and the missing part is taken from the germline J gene. The chain joins TRBV20-1 to TRBJ1-2; TRBD1 aligns across 8 bases. The ends lost 6 bases at V and 4 bases at J; junction bases unmatched: 4. The CDR3 spans 12 residues. The V gene's germline CDR1 is DFQATT and CDR2 SNEGSKA (reference sequence). CDR3 bases read: TGCAGTGCCAGACAGGGGACCTATGGC. Translation gives CSARQGTYG. The CDR3, in full, reads CSARQGTYGYTF.

On this clone itself: The read halts 3 residues ahead of the CDR3 end, with the missing end drawn from the germline J gene. The chain joins TRBV20-1 to TRBJ2-5; D perhaps matches TRBD1 (5 bases). This CDR3 is built from 15 residues. The V end was cut by 3 bases, the J end by 1 base, with 15 bases between. Germline CDR1 is DFQATT and CDR2 is SNEGSKA (reference sequence). The sequenced part of the CDR3 DNA is TGCAGTGCTAGTAGTAGGGGCCAGATCCAAGAGACC. Its translation is CSASSRGQIQET. The full CDR3 reads CSASSRGQIQETQYF.

Points on this clone: From the germline J gene comes the end of the CDR3, since the read stops 3 residues before it. The V call is TRBV20-1, the J call TRBJ1-4, with D possibly matching TRBD1 (5 bases). CDR3 length: 12 amino acids. Per germline, CDR1 DFQATT and CDR2 SNEGSKA (reference sequence). The sequenced part of the CDR3 DNA is TGCAGTGCTAGAAGGGGTAATTCACCA. Protein product: CSARRGNSP. The CDR3 as a whole reads CSARRGNSPLFF.

Comment on this clone: Germline is not matched at one junction end, which may reflect a read error. The chain's CDR3 is CTSSQEGPQTRETQYF. The CDR3 DNA, read in part, is TGCACCAGCAGCCAAGAGGGTCCCCAAACCAGGGAGACC. The rearrangement joins TRBV4-1 to TRBJ2-5; D perhaps matches TRBD2 (5 bases). The read falls 3 residues short of the CDR3 end, and the missing part is taken from the germline J gene. Looked up from germline, CDR1 is MGHRA and CDR2 is YSYEKL. The CDR3 is 16 residues long.

Concerning this clone itself: The CDR3 goes on 3 residues after the read ends, and that part is filled in from the germline J gene. This chain links TRBV7-3 with TRBJ2-1; D might be TRBD2 (6 bases). Trimming cost V 1 base and J 6 bases, with 16 bases left between them. The CDR3 runs to 16 residues. CDR1 is SGHTA and CDR2 is FQGTGA in the germline V gene. CDR3 DNA, as far as it was read: TGTGCCAGCAGCTTAAGGTGGGACGCCGGGGGCAATGAG. It translates to CASSLRWDAGGNE. The whole CDR3 reads CASSLRWDAGGNEQFF. The whole variable domain, remainder taken from reference TRBV7-3 and TRBJ2-1, is GAGVSQTPSNKVTEKGKYVELRCDPISGHTALYWYRQSLGQGPEFLIYFQGTGAADDSGLPNDRFFAVRPEGSVSTLKIQRTERGDSAVYLCASSLRWDAGGNEQFFGPGTRLTVL.

Regarding this clone: Germline is not matched at one junction end, which may reflect a read error. With the read ending 3 residues before the CDR3 end, the germline J gene is used to fill in that end. This chain links TRBV18 with TRBJ2-1; TRBD1 aligns across 10 bases. Germline CDR1 KGHSH, CDR2 LQKENI. This CDR3 region has 16 residues. Incomplete CDR3 DNA: TGTGCCAGCTCCCCACCGCAGGACAGGGGGGCCAATGAG. Translation gives CASSPPQDRGANE. The complete CDR3 reads CASSPPQDRGANEQFF. The full variable domain, with the rest looked up from reference TRBV18 and TRBJ2-1, is NAGVMQNPRHLVRRRGQEARLRCSPMKGHSHVYWYRQLPEEGLKFMVYLQKENIIDESGMPKERFSAEFPKEGPSILRIQQVVRGDSAAYFCASSPPQDRGANEQFFGPGTRLTVL.

Details on this clone: From the germline J gene comes the end of the CDR3, since the read stops 3 residues before it. The chain has TRBV7-8 and TRBJ1-2, with a weak D call TRBD1 (6 bases). The germline V and J ends were trimmed by 5 bases and 2 bases, with 15 bases remaining between them. Germline assignment: CDR1 SGHVS and CDR2 FQNEAQ. This CDR3 spans 15 amino acids. CDR3 in amino acids: CASSPAGGGNYGYTF. The sequenced part of the CDR3 DNA is TGTGCCAGCAGCCCGGCGGGAGGGGGAAACTATGGC.

The CDR3 here is CASSLGPTGELFF. The CDR3 DNA, read in part, is TGTGCCAGCAGCTTAGGTCCTACCGGGGAG. The chain couples TRBV11-2 to TRBJ2-2, with D uncertain. The CDR3 extends 3 residues past the end of the read, so its final part is completed from the germline J gene. Germline V gene sequence: CDR1 SGHAT, CDR2 FQNNGV. CDR3 length equals 13 residues. The V end lost 1 base, the J end lost 5 bases, and 5 bases lay between the germline ends.

The sequenced CDR3 bases are TGCGCCAGCAGCCAAGCCCTGAGGGCAACTGAA. This sequence encodes CASSQALRATE. Given in full, the CDR3 is CASSQALRATEAFF. The V and J genes are TRBV4-1 and TRBJ1-1, with D hard to call. The sequence runs out 3 residues before the end of the CDR3; the remainder is reconstructed from the germline J gene. The germline V gene has CDR1 MGHRA and CDR2 YSYEKL. Trimming took 1 base from V and 5 from J, leaving 11 bases between them. This CDR3 comprises 14 residues.

Points on this clone: The read comes to an end 3 residues before the CDR3 does, leaving the germline J gene to fill in the end. The V gene is TRBV7-3, the J gene TRBJ1-1, with D perhaps matching TRBD1 (6 bases). Germline V gene data show CDR1 as SGHTA and CDR2 as FQGTGA. The ends were cut back, 4 bases at V and 5 bases at J, with 14 bases in the middle. This CDR3 has 14 amino acids. The CDR3 DNA, read in part, is TGTGCCAGCAGCTCTACAGGGTTGGGGACTGAA. This gives the protein CASSSTGLGTE. From start to end, the CDR3 is CASSSTGLGTEAFF. Supplemented by reference TRBV7-3 and TRBJ1-1, the full variable domain reads GAGVSQTPSNKVTEKGKYVELRCDPISGHTALYWYRQSLGQGPEFLIYFQGTGAADDSGLPNDRFFAVRPEGSVSTLKIQRTERGDSAVYLCASSSTGLGTEAFFGQGTRLTVV.

The DNA read from the CDR3 is TGCGCCAGCAGCTCGGGACAGCAGGACACTGAA. Translating it yields CASSSGQQDTE. The entire CDR3 reads CASSSGQQDTEAFF. V gene TRBV5-1 combines with J gene TRBJ1-1, with 7 positions matching TRBD1. Read data end 3 residues before the CDR3 end; the end is taken from the germline J gene. V lost 3 bases to trimming and J lost 3 bases; unmatched junction nucleotides: 5. The length of the CDR3 is 14 residues. Germline CDR1 and CDR2: SGHRS and YFSETQ.

As regards this clone: The read ends 3 residues early relative to the CDR3; the germline J gene fills the gap. The chain links TRBV2 to TRBJ1-4; D remains ambiguous. Germline values: CDR1 SNHLY, CDR2 FYNNEI. Between the trimmed V and J ends, which lost 6 bases and 3 bases, there was a span of 14 bases. The CDR3 consists of 15 residues. Partial CDR3 DNA: TGTGCCAGCAGCACCGAGGGCACCCCTAATGAAAAA. As protein: CASSTEGTPNEK. The whole CDR3 protein reads CASSTEGTPNEKLFF.

About this clone itself: The CDR3 goes on 3 residues after the read ends, and that part is filled in from the germline J gene. The V call is TRBV6-4, the J call TRBJ2-3; D ambiguous. The V gene's germline CDR1 is MRHNA and CDR2 SNTAGT. The V end was cut by 5 bases, the J end by 1 base, with 10 bases between. This CDR3 comprises 14 residues. The CDR3 loop is CASSQPAGTDTQYF. The covered CDR3 bases are TGTGCCAGCAGTCAACCTGCGGGCACAGATACG.

Remarks on this clone: Sequencing ends 3 residues short of the CDR3 end; the germline J gene provides the rest. The chain is built from TRBV11-2 and TRBJ1-1, with 8 positions matching TRBD1. Per the germline V gene, CDR1 is SGHAT and CDR2 is FQNNGV. This CDR3 is built from 12 residues. Trimming at V came to 5 bases and at J to 6 bases, leaving 2 bases not matched to a gene. The CDR3 DNA, read in part, is TGTGCCAGCAGCCTACAGGGGGCTGAA. Amino acids: CASSLQGAE. In full, the CDR3 reads CASSLQGAEAFF.

As for this clone: Coverage ceases 3 residues before the CDR3 finishes, and the germline J gene fills in the end. The rearrangement uses TRBV20-1 and TRBJ1-1, with D hard to call. Trimming cost V 0 bases and J 0 bases, with 14 bases left between them. The CDR3 loop spans 16 amino acids. Germline CDR1 reads DFQATT; CDR2 reads SNEGSKA (reference sequence). CDR3 amino acids: CSARDIGLRMNTEAFF. CDR3 DNA, as far as it was read: TGCAGTGCTAGAGATATTGGGTTGCGGATGAACACTGAA.

The sequenced CDR3 bases are TGTGCCACCAGTCCCCTCGGAGATACG. This gives the protein CATSPLGDT. The CDR3 in its entirety is CATSPLGDTQYF. The rearrangement joins TRBV15 to TRBJ2-3, with unresolved D. The CDR3 is cut off 3 residues early in the read; its end comes from the germline J gene. Germline loops: CDR1 LNHNV, CDR2 YYDKDF (reference sequence). The CDR3 has 12 amino acids. Between the trimmed V and J ends, which lost 6 bases and 5 bases, there was a span of 9 bases.

A word on this clone: The read halts 3 residues ahead of the CDR3 end, with the missing end drawn from the germline J gene. This sequence joins TRBV13 and TRBJ2-7, with TRBD2 matching 8 bases. V lost 0 bases to trimming and J lost 2 bases; unmatched junction nucleotides: 6. Germline CDR1 is PRHDT and CDR2 is FYEKMQ (reference sequence). The CDR3 is made up of 16 amino acids. The CDR3 bases that were read are TGTGCCAGCAGCTTAGGGGGTAGCGGGACTGCCTACGAG. Amino acids: CASSLGGSGTAYE. The full CDR3 protein reads CASSLGGSGTAYEQYF.

Worth noting for this clone: The read terminates 3 residues before the CDR3 end, so the remaining end is supplied by the germline J gene. This chain connects TRBV29-1 to TRBJ1-5, with a possible D match to TRBD1 (5 bases). The germline V gene has CDR1 SQVTM and CDR2 ANQGSEA. This CDR3 spans 13 amino acids. V was pared by 7 bases and J by 5 bases, with 15 bases between. CDR3 in amino acids: CSGDGGKDQPQHF. CDR3 DNA (partial): TGCAGCGGAGACGGGGGGAAGGATCAGCCC.

On this clone: The read halts 3 residues ahead of the CDR3 end, with the missing end drawn from the germline J gene. The chain combines TRBV7-3 with TRBJ2-2, with D maybe TRBD1 (6 bases). There are 15 residues in the CDR3. Germline V gene data show CDR1 as SGHTA and CDR2 as FQGTGA. The CDR3 here is CASSLRYRDGSPLFF. The DNA read from the CDR3 is TGTGCCAGCAGCTTAAGGTACAGGGATGGTTCACCG.